The rows below give T cell receptor beta chains drawn from one sample of a study of identical twins. TCRdb reprocessed the 5' RACE reads via MiXCR and lists one record per CDR3 protein. The repertoire holds approximately 600,000 distinct CDR3 sequences, with roughly 6.6% as singletons. These data were also reused for a study on yellow fever vaccine responses in identical twins.

The sample consisted of PBMCs. The receptors originated from a woman aged 18 to 35 in good health. Each CDR3 is given with its conserved first and last residue. The D gene is left open where the match is weak. Expanded clones get a size class; other rows say once, few or many, or leave the size out.

>TRBJ2-1|TRBD1|TRBV11-2|few
TGTGCCAGCAGCTTAGGATTGGTGGGGCGACAGGGCTCCTACAATGAGCAGTTCTTC
CASSLGLVGRQGSYNEQFF
>TRBJ2-2|.|TRBV7-9|few
TGTGCCAGCAGCGGTAACCGATTACCCTATTTCACCGGGGAGCTGTTTTTT
CASSGNRLPYFTGELFF
>TRBJ2-7|TRBD2|TRBV4-1|few
TGCGCCAGCAGCCAGGTAGGCGGGACTAGCGGGATCTCCTACGAGCAGTACTTC
CASSQVGGTSGISYEQYF
>TRBJ1-2|.|TRBV28|.
TGTGCCAGCAGTTCCCTCCCCGCCGTTTATGGCTACACCTTC
CASSSLPAVYGYTF
>TRBJ2-2|.|TRBV29-1|few
TGCAGCGTGTGGGATAACGCGAACACCGGGGAGCTGTTTTTT
CSVWDNANTGELFF
>TRBJ1-6|.|TRBV10-3|many
TGTGCCATCAGTGAACTTTCTGGATGGTCCAATAATTCACCCCTCCACTTT
CAISELSGWSNNSPLHF
>TRBJ2-1|.|TRBV5-1|many
TGCGCCAGCAGCTTGGGGCTACAGAATGAGCAGTTCTTC
CASSLGLQNEQFF
>TRBJ2-3|TRBD2|TRBV11-1|few
TGTGCCAGCAGCTTAGTTGGGGTCACTAGCGGGACCACAGATACGCAGTATTTT
CASSLVGVTSGTTDTQYF
>TRBJ2-1|.|TRBV3-1|many
TGTGCCAGCAGCCAAGTTCCGAGCAGGGAACGTCACGGGGACAATGAGCAGTTCTTC
CASSQVPSRERHGDNEQFF
>TRBJ2-2|.|TRBV9|.
TGTGCCAGCAGCGTAGTTCCTGGACAGACGAACACCGGGGAGCTGTTTTTT
CASSVVPGQTNTGELFF
>TRBJ1-1|.|TRBV24-1|few
TGTGCCACCAGTGTAGGGGATAGAACTGAAGCTTTCTTT
CATSVGDRTEAFF
>TRBJ2-2|TRBD2|TRBV10-3|few
TGTGCCATCAGGGACCGTTTAGCGGGGATGAACACCGGGGAGCTGTTTTTT
CAIRDRLAGMNTGELFF
>TRBJ2-4|TRBD1|TRBV20-1|.
TGCAGTGCTTCCCGGGACAGGGGAAACATTCAGTACTTC
CSASRDRGNIQYF
>TRBJ2-7|TRBD2|TRBV2|.
TGTGCCAGACGACTTATAGCGGGAGGTGACGAGCAGTACTTC
CARRLIAGGDEQYF
>TRBJ2-7|TRBD1|TRBV5-1|many
TGCGCCAGCAGCCGGGACAGGATCGACGAGCAGTACTTC
CASSRDRIDEQYF
>TRBJ1-5|.|TRBV28|.
TGTGCCAGCAGTCCGTCTCAGCCCCAGCATTTT
CASSPSQPQHF
>TRBJ1-2|TRBD1|TRBV12-3/TRBV12-4|many
TGTGCCAGCAGTCCGGGACAGGGTAAGGGATATGGCTACACCTTC
CASSPGQGKGYGYTF